This T cell receptor (beta chain) was documented in a study of preoperative IRX-2 immunotherapy in early breast cancer. Profiled with immunoSEQ multiplex PCR; TCRdb holds only in-frame clones, not every one. The repertoire consists of roughly 62,000 clones, with around 94% occurring once and the leading ten covering roughly 1.7%. Treatment: preoperative locoregional IRX-2 cytokine immunotherapy. This phase Ib study tested locoregional IRX-2 cytokine immunotherapy given before surgery. Germline V gene lookup returns CDR1 LGHNA and CDR2 YNFKEQ. CDR3 size: 13 residues. V lost 7 bases, J lost 6 bases, and 15 bases lay in between.

This clonotype originated in a human donor with breast cancer. Sample collection occurred from a patient treated with IRX-2 immunotherapy. J is TRBJ1-2 and V is TRBV4-2, with a weak D call TRBD1 (6 bases). The CDR3 coding sequence is TGTGCCAGCACCCCGCAGGGGCGGGATGGCTACACCTTC. This gives the protein CASTPQGRDGYTF.